Each of the 6 T cell receptor beta chains below was sequenced from the same sample in a study of blood T cell repertoires in COVID-19. Only in-frame clones appear in the TCRdb table, and some are missing; sequencing was by immunoSEQ multiplex PCR. The table includes some 500,000 clones, approximately 88% detected once. The sample taken for sequencing was peripheral blood. The receptors shown here come from a woman between 50 and 59 years old with COVID-19, enrolled during active disease.

This clone was detected once. The rearrangement joins TRBV29-1 to TRBJ1-1, with a tentative D call TRBD1 (5 bases). CDR3 length: 12 amino acids. Trimming removed 3 bases from V and 4 bases from J, with 9 bases in between. Germline CDR1 reads SQVTM; CDR2 reads ANQGSEA. This CDR3 is CSVDGGGTEAFF. CDR3 coding DNA: TGCAGCGTTGATGGGGGAGGCACTGAAGCTTTCTTT.

J is TRBJ2-7 and V is TRBV19; D possibly corresponds to TRBD1 (6 bases). Germline CDR1 is LNHDA and CDR2 is SQIVND (reference sequence). Trimming cost V 5 bases and J 3 bases, with 20 bases left between them. The CDR3 is 16 residues long. The CDR3 DNA is TGTGCCAGTAGTGTCGCCGGGACATCAGAGTACTACGAGCAGTACTTC. Its protein product is CASSVAGTSEYYEQYF.

The V and J genes are TRBV5-1 and TRBJ1-1; a possible D gene is TRBD1 (5 bases). Looked up from germline, CDR1 is SGHRS and CDR2 is YFSETQ. Trimming left V 0 bases short and J 0 bases short, with 12 bases between. The CDR3 extends over 16 amino acids. CDR3 sequence (DNA): TGCGCCAGCAGCTTGGGTGTTGACAGCCTGAACACTGAAGCTTTCTTT. This encodes CASSLGVDSLNTEAFF.

The rearrangement links TRBV4-1 to TRBJ1-5; weak D call: TRBD1 (5 bases). The length of the CDR3 is 15 residues. From germline, CDR1 is MGHRA and CDR2 YSYEKL. The V end was cut by 4 bases, the J end by 4 bases, with 14 bases between. DNA for the CDR3: TGCGCCAGCAGCCCCCGGGAGGGGCAAAATCAGCCCCAGCATTTT. As protein: CASSPREGQNQPQHF.

The chain has TRBV6-5 and TRBJ1-1; a weak D match, TRBD1 (5 bases). The V gene lost 7 bases and the J gene lost 7 bases, with 13 bases spanning the gap. The germline gives CDR1 MNHEY, CDR2 SVGAGI. The CDR3 runs to 12 residues. Here the CDR3 DNA reads TGTGCCAGCAACTCGGGGGGAGTTGAAGCTTTCTTT. This gives the protein CASNSGGVEAFF.

V is TRBV11-2 and J is TRBJ1-3; D is perhaps TRBD1 (5 bases). Germline CDR1 is SGHAT and CDR2 is FQNNGV. The CDR3 length is 14 residues. Trimming took off 5 bases at V and 7 bases at J, with 15 bases between the two ends. CDR3 loop: CASSVLAGLNTIYF. The CDR3 region has the DNA TGTGCCAGCAGCGTACTTGCGGGGCTGAACACCATATATTTT.